These T cell receptor beta chains were read from a single sample in a study of T cells after yellow fever vaccination. In TCRdb, the 5' RACE reads were re-called with MiXCR into one record per CDR3 protein. Altogether about 240,000 distinct CDR3 sequences are present, around 7% being singletons, with the ten largest covering roughly 0.9%. The sequencing used CD4+ T cells sorted from PBMCs, collected 15 days after the yellow fever booster vaccination. The receptors here all came from a young man who received the YFV17D yellow fever vaccine. CDR3s include the opening cysteine and the closing phenylalanine or tryptophan. A D gene is named only where the DNA matches it firmly. Rows give clone size only sometimes, using once, few, many, or a class for an expanded clone.

>.|TRBJ2-2|TRBV6-5|14|few
TGTGCCAGCAGTTACCACCCTAGCACCGGGGAGCTGTTTTTT
CASSYHPSTGELFF
>.|TRBJ1-3|TRBV18|13|few
TGTGCCAGCTCACCGGATTTGAAGTACACCATATATTTT
CASSPDLKYTIYF
>.|TRBJ2-7|TRBV7-8|13|once
TGTGCCAGCAGCTTCGTAAAATCCTACGAGCAGTACTTC
CASSFVKSYEQYF
>.|TRBJ2-1|TRBV5-6|15|few
TGTGCCAGCAGCGTTCTAGCACCGGATTACAATGAGCAGTTCTTC
CASSVLAPDYNEQFF
>.|TRBJ2-3|TRBV7-2|14|.
TGTGCCAGCAGCCGTCTTGGACCCGCAGATACGCAGTATTTT
CASSRLGPADTQYF
>.|TRBJ1-5|TRBV5-8|13|.
TGTGCCAGCAGCACCCGGACTAATCAGCCCCAGCATTTT
CASSTRTNQPQHF
>.|TRBJ2-1|TRBV7-2|15|few
TGTGCCAGCAGCGTTGGGATAATCTCCTACAATGAGCAGTTCTTC
CASSVGIISYNEQFF
>.|TRBJ2-3|TRBV5-1|15|few
TGCGCCAGCAGCTCCGATCCCTCGGGGACAGATACGCAGTATTTT
CASSSDPSGTDTQYF
>TRBD2|TRBJ2-2|TRBV2|16|.
TGTGCCAGCAGTTTTAGCGGGTTCGCGAACACCGGGGAGCTGTTTTTT
CASSFSGFANTGELFF
>TRBD1|TRBJ2-5|TRBV7-7|17|many
TGTGCTAGCAGCCTAGGGACAGGGGGAATCAGCCAAGAGACCCAGTACTTC
CASSLGTGGISQETQYF
>TRBD2|TRBJ2-1|TRBV12-3/TRBV12-4|16|few
TGTGCCACTAGCCACAGGCTCGGGAGGGCCCGGGATGAGCAGTTCTTC
CATSHRLGRARDEQFF
>TRBD1|TRBJ2-3|TRBV7-9|14|few
TGTGCCAGCAGCAGGGGGCGCGACGCAGATACGCAGTATTTT
CASSRGRDADTQYF
>.|TRBJ2-1|TRBV28|11|many
TGTGCCAGCAGTTTAAGGTGGAGCCAGTTCTTC
CASSLRWSQFF
>TRBD2|TRBJ2-7|TRBV6-1|16|.
TGTGCCAGCAGTAAACGACCGGGACTAGCGGGCAACGAGCAGTACTTC
CASSKRPGLAGNEQYF
>.|TRBJ1-1|TRBV7-9|11|.
TGTGCCAGCAGCTGGGCGACTGAAGCTTTCTTT
CASSWATEAFF
>.|TRBJ2-7|TRBV23-1|13|many
TGCGCCAGCCGTAAGTTTACAGTCGACGAGCAGTACTTC
CASRKFTVDEQYF
>.|TRBJ2-7|TRBV12-3/TRBV12-4|16|few
TGTGCCAGCAGTTTAATCTTGGGCCACGAAAACTACGAGCAGTACTTC
CASSLILGHENYEQYF
>.|TRBJ1-3|TRBV20-1|14|.
TGCAGTGCTAGACCCCTTGGGGCAGGGGACACCATATATTTT
CSARPLGAGDTIYF
>.|TRBJ1-2|TRBV5-1|13|.
TGCGCCAGCAGCTTGGAGACAGCATATGGCTACACCTTC
CASSLETAYGYTF
>.|TRBJ2-2|TRBV7-9|14|.
TGTGCCAGCAGCTTAGGGGAAACCTCCGGGGAGCTGTTTTTT
CASSLGETSGELFF
>.|TRBJ2-7|TRBV9|15|few
TGTGCCAGCAGCGTAGGACCTACACACTCCTACGAGCAGTACTTC
CASSVGPTHSYEQYF
>TRBD1|TRBJ2-5|TRBV12-3/TRBV12-4|18|once
TGTACCTGCAGTACCCGGATAATCGGGACAGGGGGAATGGAGACCCAGTACTTC
CTCSTRIIGTGGMETQYF
>.|TRBJ2-2|TRBV5-5|13|few
TGTGCCAGCAGCTTGAGGGGAAGCGGGGAGCTGTTTTTT
CASSLRGSGELFF
>TRBD2|TRBJ2-5|TRBV6-2/TRBV6-3|17|few
TGTGCCAGCAGTAACCGGGCAAGTCTAGCGGGAGTAAAGACCCAGTACTTC
CASSNRASLAGVKTQYF
>TRBD2|TRBJ2-5|TRBV7-9|14|few
TGTGCCAGCAGCTTAGGGACTAGTAAGGAGACCCAGTACTTC
CASSLGTSKETQYF
>.|TRBJ2-1|TRBV2|14|.
TGTGCCAGCAGTGAGGACAGCTCCTCCAATGAGCAGTTCTTC
CASSEDSSSNEQFF
>.|TRBJ2-5|TRBV7-2|14|many
TGTGCCAGCAGCCTCCAGGGTATCTTGGGGACCCAGTACTTC
CASSLQGILGTQYF
>.|TRBJ2-5|TRBV5-6|13|few
TGTGCCAGCAGCTTTGCGAATCAAGAGACCCAGTACTTC
CASSFANQETQYF
>.|TRBJ2-2|TRBV7-2|15|.
TGTGCCAGCAGCTTAGCGTTCATGGACACCGGGGAGCTGTTTTTT
CASSLAFMDTGELFF